This TCR beta chain originates from a study of blood T cell repertoires in COVID-19. Libraries were prepared by immunoSEQ multiplex PCR; TCRdb keeps only in-frame clonotypes and omits some of them. The table shows approximately 310,000 clones, with about 90% occurring only once. Trimming removed 6 bases from V and 2 bases from J; junction bases left unmatched: 3. This CDR3 contains 14 residues. Germline-derived CDR1 and CDR2 are LNHDA and SQIVND (reference sequence). The source is a woman aged 50 to 60 who had recovered from COVID-19. The sample comprised peripheral blood. The chain has TRBV19 and TRBJ1-3; 8 bases agree with TRBD1. The CDR3 DNA reads as TGTGCCAGTAGCCAGGGGGCAACTGGAAACACCATATATTTT. This gives the protein CASSQGATGNTIYF.